This T cell receptor (beta chain) was identified during a study of CD8 T cells in ankylosing spondylitis. Study outcomes and limitations: The clones that were linked to disease were reported to be significantly enriched in matched synovial fluid samples from ankylosing spondylitis patients. Characteristic, it appeared, of ankylosing spondylitis blood was a TCR beta motif of about eight highly homologous variants. A number of the motif variants had already been described in reactive arthritis synovial fluid and blood. As for the disease-linked clones, they showed a CD8+ phenotype and occurred at relatively low frequencies in peripheral blood.

It was by quantitative 5'-RACE with molecular barcodes that TCR beta libraries were made. TCRdb called the 5' RACE reads again in MiXCR, with one record for every CDR3 protein. The top ten clones hold 11% to 15% of a sample with about 210,000 distinct CDR3 sequences, around 7.9% of them seen once. This CDR3 has 13 residues. Germline V lookup: CDR1 SGDLS, CDR2 YYNGEE. The V and J ends lost 4 bases and 3 bases, in that order; junction bases with no gene match: 3. This clonotype was detected ten times or more. Its antigen is as yet unknown. The chain has TRBV9 and TRBJ2-5; 7 nucleotides align to TRBD1. The origin of this receptor is a male donor with ankylosing spondylitis. The sample was blood, either unsorted or a sorted T cell fraction (not recorded which). Here the CDR3 DNA reads TGTGCCAGCAGCCCGACAGGGAAAGAGACCCAGTACTTC. Translating it yields CASSPTGKETQYF.